This is a list of T cell receptor beta chains from one sample in a study of blood T cell repertoires in COVID-19. Some clones are missing from TCRdb's copy, which holds only in-frame ones; the method was immunoSEQ multiplex PCR. The sample contains 80,000 to 100,000 clones, about 90% of which appear only once. The sequenced sample consisted of peripheral blood. These receptors were obtained from a human donor with active COVID-19. The donor label of this sample is uncertain. The CDR3 runs from the conserved cysteine through the conserved F or W. D genes are given only for firm matches. Size tells how often a clone was seen (once, few, many) or the class of an expanded clone, and some rows leave it out.

j_call	d_call	clone_size	v_call	cdr3_nt	cdr3_aa
TRBJ1-1	TRBD1	NA	TRBV10-3	TGTGCCATCAGCCACCGACAGGGACAGACTGAAGCTTTCTTT	CAISHRQGQTEAFF
TRBJ2-5	TRBD2	NA	TRBV27	TGTGCCAGCAGGGGGTCTAGCGGGGATAGCCAAGAGACCCAGTACTTC	CASRGSSGDSQETQYF
TRBJ1-1	TRBD1	NA	TRBV27	TGTGCCAGCAGTACGACAGGGGGCACTGAAGCTTTCTTT	CASSTTGGTEAFF
TRBJ2-7	TRBD1	NA	TRBV7-2	TGTGCCAGCAGCCAAGGACAGGTATACGAGCAGTACTTC	CASSQGQVYEQYF
TRBJ2-5	NA	NA	TRBV6-1	TGTGCCAGCAGTGAAGCGGGTTGGGGGGTCCAGTACTTC	CASSEAGWGVQYF
TRBJ1-1	TRBD1	few	TRBV12-3/TRBV12-4	TGTGCCAGCAGTTTAAGGGGGCCCGGGGCGCCTTTCTTT	CASSLRGPGAPFF
TRBJ1-5	NA	few	TRBV5-1	TGCGCCAGCAGCTTGGCCTTCGGAGTACACATCAAGTTCGGTCAGCCCCAGCATTTT	CASSLAFGVHIKFGQPQHF
TRBJ1-2	TRBD1	NA	TRBV18	TGTGCCAGCTCACCACCGGAACTTTCCGGGACAGGGTTCGGAATACGAGCACGGCGAGGCTACACCTTC	CASSPPELSGTGFGIRARRGYTF
TRBJ2-7	TRBD1	NA	TRBV27	TGTGCCAGCAGTCCGGGACAGGGTGGCGAGCAGTACTTC	CASSPGQGGEQYF
TRBJ2-1	TRBD1	NA	TRBV3-1/TRBV3-2	TGTGCCAGCAGACTCGGGACAGGCAATGAGCAGTTCTTC	CASRLGTGNEQFF
TRBJ2-4	TRBD2	NA	TRBV4-2	TGTGCCAGCAGCCAAGATGCGACTAGCGGGGGCTTTACTCTAGCCAAAAACATTCAGTACTTC	CASSQDATSGGFTLAKNIQYF
TRBJ1-5	TRBD1	NA	TRBV6-5	TGTGCCAGCGCCGGGACAGGGAATCAGCCCCAGCATTTT	CASAGTGNQPQHF
TRBJ1-3	NA	NA	TRBV5-4	TGTGCCAGCAGCGGAGGACTGACCGGCTCTGGAAACACCATATATTTT	CASSGGLTGSGNTIYF
TRBJ2-2	NA	NA	TRBV28	TGTGCCAGCAGCCCCGGGACAAAGAACACCGGGGAGCTGTTTTTT	CASSPGTKNTGELFF
TRBJ2-3	TRBD2	once	TRBV7-2	TGTGCCAGCAGCTACCAGATGGGTCGCGGGGGTAGCACAGATACGCAGTATTTT	CASSYQMGRGGSTDTQYF
TRBJ2-3	NA	NA	TRBV2	TGTGCCAGCAACCTAGGCACAGATACGCAGTATTTT	CASNLGTDTQYF
TRBJ2-7	TRBD1	few	TRBV27	TGTGCCAGCAGTTTCTCAGGGGGCGGCTTGTACGAGCAGTACTTC	CASSFSGGGLYEQYF
TRBJ1-6	NA	once	TRBV19	TGTGCCAGTAGTATGGGGAAGACAGCAAACTCCTATAATTCACCCCTCCACTTT	CASSMGKTANSYNSPLHF
TRBJ1-5	TRBD1	NA	TRBV27	TGTGCCAGCAGTTCGACAGGGGGGCAAGGAGTCAATCAGCCCCAGCATTTT	CASSSTGGQGVNQPQHF
TRBJ2-7	TRBD1	NA	TRBV6-5	TGTGCCAGCAGAGACAGGGGGCGAGTCTACGAGCAGTACTTC	CASRDRGRVYEQYF
TRBJ2-3	TRBD1	NA	TRBV7-3	TGTGCCAGCAGCCTGACCGGGACAGTCACAGATACGCAGTATTTT	CASSLTGTVTDTQYF
TRBJ2-5	NA	once	TRBV12-3/TRBV12-4	TGTGCCAGCAGCCGATTCGGGGGGCAGACCCAGTACTTC	CASSRFGGQTQYF
TRBJ1-5	TRBD1	NA	TRBV15	TGTGCCACCTCTGGCGGGACAGGGGGTCGCGAGCCCCAGCATTTT	CATSGGTGGREPQHF
TRBJ2-5	NA	NA	TRBV5-6	TGTGCCAGCAGTTGGGGAGTAGAGACCCAGTACTTC	CASSWGVETQYF